This T cell receptor beta chain is from a study of T cells in localized non-small cell lung cancer (TCRdb year 2020). In the study overall: Comparing tumors with uninvolved tumor-adjacent lungs, the study looked at the T cell repertoires of about 240 patients with early-stage NSCLC. Of the NSCLC patients, roughly 130 were male and some 97 were female, and the mean age was about 69 years. The cohort comprised approximately 240 treatment-naïve NSCLC patients with resected, localized lung tumors.

Broad study findings and their caveats: Uninvolved tumor-adjacent lung showed the highest T cell clonality, higher than tumor, which suggests more focused antigenic responses in the uninvolved tumor-adjacent lung. Higher T cell density in blood was associated with longer overall survival, whereas higher clonality in adjacent lung was associated with shorter survival. Since the design was exploratory, TCR variables were selected using unadjusted p-values with no false-discovery rate correction. Because multi-region tumor sequencing was not done, intratumor heterogeneity could not be ruled out. A median of approximately 55 of the top 100 tumor clones were detected in paired uninvolved adjacent lung, and 25 to 35 of these tumor clones were also found among the top 100 clones of the paired uninvolved adjacent lung.

The CDR3, cysteine through phenylalanine, is 11 amino acids long. CDR3 DNA is the only sequence kept; it has 33 bases, read in frame from the first base. CDR1 DFQATT and CDR2 SNEGSKA are derived from the germline V gene (reference sequence). V is pruned by 6 bases and J by 12 bases, leaving 7 bases of the junction without a gene match. At diagnosis, peripheral blood, uninvolved tumor-adjacent lung and tumor were collected and were preserved as a mix of fresh-frozen and FFPE material. For TCR repertoire profiling, the blood samples were analyzed as peripheral blood mononuclear cells. Points on this clone: No cognate antigen has been identified for it. No much larger clonotype is one base removed from it; base qualities were not supplied.

TCR beta CDR3 regions were sequenced from DNA using the immunoSEQ Assay. In the paper's pipeline: To compute T cell density, TCR beta template counts were normalized to usable DNA, which was estimated by amplifying housekeeping genes. Richness was estimated with the preseqR package, extrapolating to 400,000 templates for PBMC samples and 120,000 templates for tissue samples. Clonality was defined as one minus Pielou's evenness. To identify tissue-enriched TCRs, differential abundance testing was run on productive amino-acid clonotypes with a minimum total count of 5 and an alpha of 0.1. The Jaccard Index and the Morisita Overlap Index were used to quantify repertoire overlap between compartments. GLIPH grouped TCR beta CDR3s together with public tetramer-defined viral CDR3s, and a viral motif had to include at least three viral sequences and also show V-gene enrichment. TCRdb took over this immuneACCESS table, retaining in-frame rearrangements with V and J assigned. Such tables are incomplete; in checked studies, under half of the missing clones stem from an unresolved V gene, and the remainder is unexplained. D and trimming were read from the DNA, whereas the V and J calls and clone size are those reported in that table. The table for this sample lists under 60,000 clones; roughly 89% of them were counted only once. The leading ten clones occupy 15% to 20% of the sample.

This TCR came from a male donor at least 60 years old with stage III squamous cell lung carcinoma. The chain links TRBV20-1 with TRBJ2-1; the junction holds 8 bases that match TRBD1. The source was peripheral blood, collected before any cancer treatment. The CDR3 here reads CSAQPGTGQFF. The DNA sequence follows: TGCAGTGCACAGCCGGGGACAGGGCAGTTCTTC.